The clone carrying this T cell receptor beta chain was recorded once. These data originate in a study of blood T cell repertoires in COVID-19. The data were produced by immunoSEQ multiplex PCR, yet TCRdb's version contains in-frame clones alone and is incomplete. This table holds 150,000 to 200,000 clones, over 70% found once. The receptor was isolated from a man in his sixties with active or convalescent COVID-19. Material: peripheral blood.

CDR3 sequence reads: CASSEQGLSGANVLTF. DNA for the CDR3: TGTGCCAGCAGCGAACAGGGGCTCTCTGGGGCCAACGTCCTGACTTTC. The chain couples TRBV28 to TRBJ2-6; 7 bases fit TRBD1. This CDR3 is built from 16 residues. Trimming removed 6 bases from V and 0 bases from J; junction bases left unmatched: 5. Germline V lookup: CDR1 MDHEN, CDR2 SYDVKM.